This paragraph covers one T cell receptor beta chain sequence. No antigen is known for it. V was trimmed by 0 bases and J by 3 bases, leaving 21 bases between them. Germline-derived CDR1 and CDR2 are GTSNPN and SVGIG (reference sequence). The CDR3 runs to 17 residues. TCRdb keeps only in-frame clones here, not all; method: immunoSEQ multiplex PCR. This sample has about 58,000 clones, with approximately 89% found just once. This specimen belongs to a study of OX40 agonist ivuxolimab in advanced cancers. Across the study: Aged roughly 23 to 85 with a mean of about 60 years, they were almost 85% male. Study-level results: At 0.1 to 3.0 mg/kg, CD4+ and CD8+ blood T cells expanded clonally by week 6.

The receptor's source is an adult with an advanced solid tumor such as melanoma, head and neck, liver or kidney cancer. V usage is TRBV30 and J usage is TRBJ2-7; D gene uncertain. Here the sequenced sample was CD4+ or CD8+ T cells sorted from blood, taken in a trial of the OX40 agonist ivuxolimab. The CDR3 coding sequence is TGTGCCTGGAGTGTACGGTCTGGCAGCCTAAAGATCTACGAGCAGTACTTC. Protein sequence: CAWSVRSGSLKIYEQYF.